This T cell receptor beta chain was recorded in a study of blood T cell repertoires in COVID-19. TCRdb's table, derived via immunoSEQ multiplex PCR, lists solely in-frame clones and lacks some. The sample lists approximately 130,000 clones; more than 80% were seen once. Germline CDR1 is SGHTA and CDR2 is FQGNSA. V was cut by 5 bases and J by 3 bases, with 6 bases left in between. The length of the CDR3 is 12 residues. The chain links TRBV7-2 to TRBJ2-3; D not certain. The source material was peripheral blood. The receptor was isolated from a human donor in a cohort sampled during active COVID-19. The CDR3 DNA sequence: TGTGCCAGCAGCCCGACAACAGATACGCAGTATTTT. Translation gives CASSPTTDTQYF.